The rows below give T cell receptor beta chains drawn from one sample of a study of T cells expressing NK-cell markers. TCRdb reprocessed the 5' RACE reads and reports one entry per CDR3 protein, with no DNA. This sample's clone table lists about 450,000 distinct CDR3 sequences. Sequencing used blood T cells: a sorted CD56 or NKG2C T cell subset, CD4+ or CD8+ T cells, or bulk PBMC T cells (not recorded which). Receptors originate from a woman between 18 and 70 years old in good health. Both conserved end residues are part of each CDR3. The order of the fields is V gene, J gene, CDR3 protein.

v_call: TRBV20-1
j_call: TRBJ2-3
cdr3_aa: CSARGGFRFWTDTQYF

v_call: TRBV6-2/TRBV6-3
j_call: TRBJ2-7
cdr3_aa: CASSARLAGTYEQYF

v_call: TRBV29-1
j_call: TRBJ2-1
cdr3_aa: CSDRTSGYNEQFF

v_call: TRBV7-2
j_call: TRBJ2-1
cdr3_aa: CASSSQGFNEQFF

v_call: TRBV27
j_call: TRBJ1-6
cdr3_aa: CASSSGVLGNSPLHF

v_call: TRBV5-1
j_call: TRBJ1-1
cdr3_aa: CASSLPREGPMNTEAFF

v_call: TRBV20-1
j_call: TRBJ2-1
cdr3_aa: CSARNRALHNEQFF

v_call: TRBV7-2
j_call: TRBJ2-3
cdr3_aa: CASSLWRGDTQYF

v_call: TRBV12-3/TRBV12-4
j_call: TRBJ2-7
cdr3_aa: CASSPSVTSAYEQYF

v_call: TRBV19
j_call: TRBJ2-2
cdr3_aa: CASSVTHTGELFF